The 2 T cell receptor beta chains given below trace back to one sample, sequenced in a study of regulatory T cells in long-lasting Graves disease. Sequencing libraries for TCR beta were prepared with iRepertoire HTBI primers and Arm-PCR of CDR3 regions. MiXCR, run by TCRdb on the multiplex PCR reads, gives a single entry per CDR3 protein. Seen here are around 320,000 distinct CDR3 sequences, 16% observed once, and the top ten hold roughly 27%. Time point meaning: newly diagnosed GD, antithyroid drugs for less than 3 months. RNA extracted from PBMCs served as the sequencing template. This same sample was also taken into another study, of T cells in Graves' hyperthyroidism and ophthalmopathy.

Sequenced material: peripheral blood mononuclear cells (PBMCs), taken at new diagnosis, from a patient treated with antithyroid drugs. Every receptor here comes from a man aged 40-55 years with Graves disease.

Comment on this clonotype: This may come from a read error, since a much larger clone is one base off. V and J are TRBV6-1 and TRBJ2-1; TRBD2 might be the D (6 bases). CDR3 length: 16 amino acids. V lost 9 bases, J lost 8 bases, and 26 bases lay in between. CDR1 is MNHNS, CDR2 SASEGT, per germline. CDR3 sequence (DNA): TGTGCCAGAACGCCACGGACCGGGACTCAAGACGATGAGCAGTTCTTC. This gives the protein CARTPRTGTQDDEQFF.

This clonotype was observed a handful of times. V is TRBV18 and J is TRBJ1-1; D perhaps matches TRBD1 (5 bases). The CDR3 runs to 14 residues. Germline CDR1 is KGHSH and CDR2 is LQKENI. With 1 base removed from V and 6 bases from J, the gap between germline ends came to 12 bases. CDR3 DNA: TGTGCCAGCTCACCACGGGGGGGTTTCCCTGAAGCTTTCTTT. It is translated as CASSPRGGFPEAFF. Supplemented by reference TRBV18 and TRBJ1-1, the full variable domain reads NAGVMQNPRHLVRRRGQEARLRCSPMKGHSHVYWYRQLPEEGLKFMVYLQKENIIDESGMPKERFSAEFPKEGPSILRIQQVVRGDSAAYFCASSPRGGFPEAFFGQGTRLTVV.